This T cell receptor (beta chain) was obtained from a study of shared T cell receptors in the human thymus. TCRdb's table, derived via immunoSEQ multiplex PCR, lists solely in-frame clones and lacks some. The repertoire includes some 400,000 clones, about 95% of them detected once, and 0.015% to 0.02% sits in the top ten. From germline, CDR1 is LNHDA and CDR2 SQIVND (reference sequence). V shed 5 bases and J shed 5 bases, with 19 bases lying between them. CDR3 length equals 15 residues. Sample: thymocytes. This TCR came from a human donor. The V gene is TRBV19, the J gene TRBJ2-7; D assignment may be TRBD1 or TRBD2 (6 bases each). The CDR3 coding sequence is TGTGCCAGTAGTCCCCGGGGGCATAGCGAAAACGAGCAGTACTTC. It specifies CASSPRGHSENEQYF.